This T cell receptor (beta chain) was sequenced in a study of shared T cell receptors in the human thymus. This CDR3 contains 14 residues. V trimming: 5 bases; J trimming: 6 bases; junction bases outside the gene matches: 8. CDR1 MNHEY and CDR2 SMNVEV come from the germline V gene (reference sequence). The protocol was immunoSEQ multiplex PCR, while the TCRdb copy is restricted to in-frame clones and leaves out a portion. The sample has hundreds of thousands of clones; around 87% are singletons. This same sample was also part of a study on human thymus T cells. This second study says: Healthy Finnish infants undergoing corrective surgery for congenital heart defects were used as donors. Surgeons resected thymus tissue during corrective heart surgery. Thymic and blood repertoires appeared to show biased V and J gene usage. Related research described strongly overlapping thymic repertoires in unrelated people.

This receptor was obtained from a boy in the first two years of life with a congenital heart defect. The sample was thymocytes. This chain uses TRBV27 with TRBJ1-2; 8 bases map to TRBD1. As DNA, the CDR3 is TGTGCCAGCAGTCCTCGACAGGGGAATGATGGCTACACCTTC. It encodes CASSPRQGNDGYTF.